The present T cell receptor beta chain was sequenced within a study of T cells in Graves' hyperthyroidism and ophthalmopathy. Germline lookup yields CDR1 SGHRS and CDR2 YFSETQ. There are 15 residues in the CDR3. V shed 4 bases and J shed 1 base, with 14 bases lying between them. Amplification targeted TCR beta CDR3 regions from RNA transcripts. TCR CDR3 underwent first-round RT-PCR with the HTBI primer set. TCRdb reprocessed the multiplex PCR reads via MiXCR and lists one record per CDR3 protein. The sample has roughly 380,000 distinct CDR3 sequences; over 15% are singletons. Uncontrolled infection, other autoimmune disease, pregnancy or lactation barred patients from enrollment. Clinical symptoms, serum thyroxine and TRAb, thyroid ultrasound and orbital computed tomography together formed the diagnostic basis.

The TCR originated in a woman younger than 35 with Graves' hyperthyroidism. Specimen: blood. V gene TRBV5-1 combines with J gene TRBJ1-1; D not certain. In nucleotides, the CDR3 is TGCGCCAGCAGCCTGATAGGGCTGGGGAACACTGAAGCTTTCTTT. Its translation is CASSLIGLGNTEAFF.